The 29 T cell receptor beta chains reported below all come from one sample, sequenced in a study of blood T cell repertoires in COVID-19. The repertoire was sequenced with immunoSEQ multiplex PCR; TCRdb's copy has only in-frame clones and lacks some. The table records about 270,000 clones, about 91% of them present only once. Sample: peripheral blood. The receptor source for this set is a young adult with COVID-19, enrolled during active disease.

This chain joins TRBV10-3 and TRBJ2-7, with D unclear. The CDR3 is 15 amino acids. The V end lost 4 bases, the J end lost 6 bases, and 19 bases lay between the germline ends. CDR1 and CDR2 from the germline V gene are ENHRY and SYGVKD. This CDR3 reads CAISGQTETGFEQYF. CDR3 nucleotide sequence: TGTGCCATCAGTGGTCAGACGGAGACCGGATTCGAGCAGTACTTC.

The table lists this clone with a count of one. The chain combines TRBV7-9 with TRBJ2-5; 7 bases fit TRBD1. Germline V lookup: CDR1 SEHNR, CDR2 FQNEAQ (reference sequence). The CDR3 extends over 19 amino acids. Trimming at V came to 4 bases and at J to 5 bases, leaving 22 bases not matched to a gene. In DNA, the CDR3 is TGTGCCAGCAGCTCACCCGCAATTGTTGACAGGGTACCTTGGGAGACCCAGTACTTC. It translates to CASSSPAIVDRVPWETQYF.

V is TRBV7-6 and J is TRBJ1-1; possibly TRBD1 for D (6 bases). The CDR3 length is 15 residues. V lost 1 base and J 2 bases, leaving 11 bases between the germline ends. CDR1 and CDR2 (germline): SGHVS, FNYEAQ. CDR3 nucleotide sequence: TGTGCCAGCAGCTTAGGGGGGCAGGGAAACACTGAAGCTTTCTTT. Its translation: CASSLGGQGNTEAFF. The full variable domain, rest sourced from reference TRBV7-6 and TRBJ1-1, is GAGVSQSPRYKVTKRGQDVALRCDPISGHVSLYWYRQALGQGPEFLTYFNYEAQQDKSGLPNDRFSAERPEGSISTLTIQRTEQRDSAMYRCASSLGGQGNTEAFFGQGTRLTVV.

The rearrangement links TRBV2 to TRBJ2-2; no clear D. Trimming removed 4 bases from V and 5 bases from J, with 8 bases in between. CDR1 SNHLY and CDR2 FYNNEI come from the germline V gene. The CDR3 length is 13 residues. The CDR3 DNA is TGTGCCAGCAGTGTAGAGGCAACCGGGGAGCTGTTTTTT. It encodes CASSVEATGELFF.

The chain combines TRBV7-2 with TRBJ2-7, with 8 nucleotides matching TRBD2. CDR3 length: 16 amino acids. Per the germline V gene, CDR1 is SGHTA and CDR2 is FQGNSA. The V gene end was trimmed by 1 base and the J gene end by 4 bases; junction bases not matched to a gene: 9. The CDR3 is CASSLVSSGAQYEQYF. The CDR3 region has the DNA TGTGCCAGCAGCTTAGTTAGTAGCGGGGCTCAATACGAGCAGTACTTC.

The rearrangement uses TRBV6-5 and TRBJ1-2; D remains ambiguous. There are 14 residues in the CDR3. V lost 5 bases to trimming and J lost 1 base, with 11 bases between them. Germline CDR1 is MNHEY and CDR2 is SVGAGI. The CDR3 nucleotides read TGTGCCAGCAGTCCCGGAGGAGTTAACTATGGCTACACCTTC. Translation gives CASSPGGVNYGYTF.

The chain couples TRBV6-5 to TRBJ2-2; maybe TRBD2 (7 bases). The CDR3 sequence is 15 residues long. Germline values: CDR1 MNHEY, CDR2 SVGAGI. Trimming pared 10 bases from V and 1 base from J, leaving 16 bases between. CDR3 residues: CATSSRGGNTGELFF. The DNA of the CDR3 is TGTGCCACGTCCTCGAGGGGGGGGAACACCGGGGAGCTGTTTTTT.

This clone was counted only a few times. The rearrangement joins TRBV28 to TRBJ1-3; the D is unclear. Per the germline V gene, CDR1 is MDHEN and CDR2 is SYDVKM. The CDR3 is made up of 15 amino acids. Trimming took 5 bases from V and 0 from J, leaving 11 bases between them. CDR3 amino acids: CASSLVLGSGNTIYF. Written as DNA, the CDR3 is TGTGCCAGCAGTCTTGTTCTCGGCTCTGGAAACACCATATATTTT.

This clone was detected once. V usage is TRBV11-2 and J usage is TRBJ2-7; the match to TRBD2 covers 12 bases. The CDR3 extends over 16 amino acids. Trimming took 5 bases from V and 4 from J; bases not matched to a gene: 9. Germline CDR1 reads SGHAT; CDR2 reads FQNNGV. CDR3 sequence reads: CASSPGLAGRGYEQYF. CDR3 nucleotide sequence: TGTGCCAGCAGCCCCGGACTAGCGGGAAGAGGGTACGAGCAGTACTTC.

This clone was recorded only once. V gene TRBV4-3 combines with J gene TRBJ1-1; D unresolved. The germline V and J ends were trimmed by 5 bases and 7 bases, with 8 bases remaining between them. Germline CDR1 and CDR2: LGHNA and YSLEER. This CDR3 has 11 amino acids. In DNA, the CDR3 is TGCGCCAGCAGCAATACAGATGAAGCTTTCTTT. This translates into CASSNTDEAFF.

V gene TRBV2 combines with J gene TRBJ2-7; tentative D call: TRBD1 (5 bases). This CDR3 contains 15 residues. The V end lost 6 bases, the J end lost 0 bases, and 15 bases lay between the germline ends. Germline CDR1 reads SNHLY; CDR2 reads FYNNEI. CDR3 sequence: CASRGDQGISYEQYF. CDR3 nucleotide sequence: TGTGCCAGCAGAGGGGATCAGGGAATCTCCTACGAGCAGTACTTC.

The rearrangement uses TRBV28 and TRBJ2-1, with TRBD2 matching over 7 bases. This CDR3 comprises 14 residues. Per the germline V gene, CDR1 is MDHEN and CDR2 is SYDVKM. After removal of 8 bases from V and 3 bases from J, the junction contained 7 bases not matched to a gene. This chain's CDR3 is CASGGGGSYNEQFF. CDR3 bases: TGTGCCAGCGGGGGTGGCGGGAGCTACAATGAGCAGTTCTTC.

This chain connects TRBV19 to TRBJ2-3; 9 positions agree with TRBD1. After removal of 7 bases from V and 4 bases from J, the junction contained 3 bases not matched to a gene. The CDR3 sequence is 13 residues long. Germline V lookup: CDR1 LNHDA, CDR2 SQIVND (reference sequence). The CDR3 DNA is TGTGCCAGTACAAGGACAGGGGCAGATACGCAGTATTTT. This encodes CASTRTGADTQYF.

The V call is TRBV4-1, the J call TRBJ1-5; TRBD1 aligns across 8 bases. CDR1 MGHRA and CDR2 YSYEKL come from the germline V gene. V gave up 0 bases and J gave up 5 bases; unmatched junction bases: 12. This CDR3 has 18 residues. CDR3 sequence (DNA): TGCGCCAGCAGCCAAGACTTATTCGGGACAGGTGGGGATCAGCCCCAGCATTTT. Amino acid sequence: CASSQDLFGTGGDQPQHF.

V gene TRBV29-1 combines with J gene TRBJ2-1; possible D gene TRBD1, 6 bases. The CDR3 consists of 12 residues. Trimming removed 5 bases at V and 7 bases at J, with 12 bases between. Germline-derived CDR1 and CDR2 are SQVTM and ANQGSEA. The CDR3 protein is CSVYHRANEQFF. In DNA, the CDR3 is TGCAGCGTTTATCACAGGGCGAATGAGCAGTTCTTC.

In DNA form, the CDR3 reads TGTGCCAGCAGCTTAGTGGGAGGGGGTACTCAGCCCCAGCATTTT. It translates to CASSLVGGGTQPQHF. The V gene is TRBV7-2, the J gene TRBJ1-5; a possible D gene is TRBD1 (6 bases). The germline V and J ends were trimmed by 1 base and 6 bases, with 13 bases remaining between them. The CDR3 has 15 amino acids. Germline V gene sequence: CDR1 SGHTA, CDR2 FQGNSA.

The chain carries TRBV24-1 and TRBJ2-1; D is ambiguous. Per germline, CDR1 KGHDR and CDR2 SFDVKD. This CDR3 comprises 16 residues. V shed 2 bases and J shed 4 bases, with 14 bases lying between them. The CDR3 DNA reads TGTGCCACCAGTGATTCCAAAGGCGGCCCTTACAATGAGCAGTTCTTC. Translated, it gives CATSDSKGGPYNEQFF.

To note about this clone: The limits of the CDR3 on the DNA are not certain, so only TCRdb's listed CDR3 is given. The rearrangement joins TRBV7-2 to TRBJ1-2; the table gives TRBD1 as D, unverified against the DNA. Germline CDR1 SGHTA, CDR2 FQGNSA. The length of the CDR3 is 14 amino acids, counting both ends. The CDR3 protein is CASSSSTGAEGYTF.

The V and J genes are TRBV7-9 and TRBJ1-3; D gene uncertain. V was shortened by 4 bases and J by 6 bases, with 19 bases between the two germline ends. The CDR3 is made up of 16 amino acids. Germline V gene data show CDR1 as SEHNR and CDR2 as FQNEAQ (reference sequence). The CDR3 nucleotides read TGTGCCAGCAGCTCTAGACCGCGGGTGAGAGAAAACACCATATATTTT. Its translation is CASSSRPRVRENTIYF.

V usage is TRBV18 and J usage is TRBJ1-1; TRBD1 matches at 11 bases. V trimming: 6 bases; J trimming: 3 bases; junction bases outside the gene matches: 9. There are 16 residues in the CDR3. Germline V gene data show CDR1 as KGHSH and CDR2 as LQKENI. DNA of the CDR3: TGTGCCAGCTCGCAAGCCGGGACAGGGGGGGACACTGAAGCTTTCTTT. Its protein is CASSQAGTGGDTEAFF. The full variable domain, in which reference TRBV18 and TRBJ1-1 provide the parts outside the CDR3, is NAGVMQNPRHLVRRRGQEARLRCSPMKGHSHVYWYRQLPEEGLKFMVYLQKENIIDESGMPKERFSAEFPKEGPSILRIQQVVRGDSAAYFCASSQAGTGGDTEAFFGQGTRLTVV.

The J gene is TRBJ1-2, the V gene TRBV12-3 or TRBV12-4, with 8 bases identical to TRBD1. The ends lost 5 bases at V and 9 bases at J; junction bases unmatched: 8. This CDR3 is built from 13 residues. Here the CDR3 reads CASSPARTGSYTF. The CDR3 region has the DNA TGTGCCAGCAGTCCCGCTCGGACAGGGAGCTACACCTTC.

The chain links TRBV7-2 to TRBJ2-1; 13 bases agree with TRBD2. The CDR3 totals 15 residues. The V gene end was trimmed by 5 bases and the J gene end by 7 bases; junction bases not matched to a gene: 5. Germline CDR1 reads SGHTA; CDR2 reads FQGNSA. In DNA, the CDR3 is TGTGCCAGCAGCCGGACTAGCGGGAGTTGGAATGAGCAGTTCTTC. It codes for CASSRTSGSWNEQFF. Looking up the rest from reference TRBV7-2 and TRBJ2-1 gives the full variable domain: GAGVSQSPSNKVTEKGKDVELRCDPISGHTALYWYRQSLGQGLEFLIYFQGNSAPDKSGLPSDRFSAERTGGSVSTLTIQRTQQEDSAVYLCASSRTSGSWNEQFFGPGTRLTVL.

This clone appeared a few times. The rearrangement uses TRBV25-1 and TRBJ1-4, with 12 bases matching TRBD1. Trimming removed 4 bases from V and 8 bases from J; junction bases left unmatched: 2. The CDR3 is made up of 14 amino acids. Germline assignment: CDR1 MGHDK and CDR2 SYGVNS. CDR3: CASSGDRGQEKLFF. CDR3 sequence (DNA): TGTGCCAGCAGTGGGGACAGGGGGCAAGAAAAACTGTTTTTT.

The chain recombines TRBV27 with TRBJ1-1, with no clear D. With 6 bases removed from V and 0 bases from J, the gap between germline ends came to 14 bases. There are 15 residues in the CDR3. Looked up from germline, CDR1 is MNHEY and CDR2 is SMNVEV (reference sequence). The CDR3 spells CASRLLGDMNTEAFF. In DNA, the CDR3 is TGTGCCAGCAGACTCCTGGGAGATATGAACACTGAAGCTTTCTTT.

The genes are TRBV12-3 or TRBV12-4 and TRBJ2-1, with D perhaps matching TRBD2 (6 bases). The CDR3 length is 12 residues. V lost 11 bases to trimming and J lost 7 bases, with 15 bases between them. In DNA form, the CDR3 reads TGTGCCTCTAGGACTACTGGTAATGAGCAGTTCTTC. It codes for CASRTTGNEQFF.

In this sample, this clone turned up a few times. The gene calls are TRBV4-2 and TRBJ2-1; 7 bases line up with TRBD2. Losses at the gene ends were 1 base for V and 6 bases for J; bases not matched to a gene: 12. The CDR3 totals 17 residues. Germline V lookup: CDR1 LGHNA, CDR2 YNFKEQ. The CDR3 nucleotides read TGTGCCAGCAGCCAAGGCGGGGGAGGGAGGGCCTCCAATGAGCAGTTCTTC. It yields the protein CASSQGGGGRASNEQFF.

The gene calls are TRBV28 and TRBJ2-7, with D possibly being TRBD1 (6 bases). Deletions cut 5 bases from V and 4 bases from J, with 21 bases between. Germline V gives CDR1 MDHEN, CDR2 SYDVKM. CDR3 length equals 16 residues. The CDR3 region is CASSPQGAYRDYEQYF. The CDR3 nucleotides read TGTGCCAGCAGTCCCCAAGGAGCCTACAGGGATTACGAGCAGTACTTC.

This chain links TRBV11-2 with TRBJ2-5; 8 nucleotides match TRBD1. The germline gives CDR1 SGHAT, CDR2 FQNNGV. V trimming: 8 bases; J trimming: 4 bases; junction bases outside the gene matches: 6. The CDR3 is made up of 13 amino acids. CDR3 protein: CASQGARLETQYF. The CDR3 bases are TGTGCCAGCCAGGGGGCGCGGTTAGAGACCCAGTACTTC.

The chain recombines TRBV19 with TRBJ1-2, with 7 bases matching TRBD1. J gave up 3 bases and V 3 bases, and 1 base lay outside the gene matches. In germline, CDR1 is LNHDA, CDR2 SQIVND (reference sequence). The CDR3 loop spans 13 amino acids. The chain's CDR3 is CASSITGDYGYTF. In DNA form, the CDR3 reads TGTGCCAGTAGTATTACAGGGGACTATGGCTACACCTTC.